The entry below describes one TCR beta chain. The data stem from a study of blood T cell repertoires in COVID-19. Across the study: T cells, B-cell-depleted T cells, or PBMCs supplied cDNA or gDNA.

The repertoire was sequenced with immunoSEQ multiplex PCR; TCRdb's copy has only in-frame clones and lacks some. The data hold roughly 190,000 clones, with 75% to 90% observed a single time. There are 15 residues in the CDR3. Germline loops: CDR1 MNHEY, CDR2 SMNVEV (reference sequence). With V trimmed by 3 bases and J by 5 bases, 7 bases remained unmatched. This TCR was sampled from a woman aged 60-75 years with acute or convalescent COVID-19. The J gene is TRBJ2-3, the V gene TRBV27; 8 bases are a match to TRBD2. The specimen sequenced was peripheral blood. CDR3 protein: CASSFRREVQDTQYF. In nucleotides, the CDR3 is TGTGCCAGCAGTTTCCGGCGGGAGGTTCAAGATACGCAGTATTTT.